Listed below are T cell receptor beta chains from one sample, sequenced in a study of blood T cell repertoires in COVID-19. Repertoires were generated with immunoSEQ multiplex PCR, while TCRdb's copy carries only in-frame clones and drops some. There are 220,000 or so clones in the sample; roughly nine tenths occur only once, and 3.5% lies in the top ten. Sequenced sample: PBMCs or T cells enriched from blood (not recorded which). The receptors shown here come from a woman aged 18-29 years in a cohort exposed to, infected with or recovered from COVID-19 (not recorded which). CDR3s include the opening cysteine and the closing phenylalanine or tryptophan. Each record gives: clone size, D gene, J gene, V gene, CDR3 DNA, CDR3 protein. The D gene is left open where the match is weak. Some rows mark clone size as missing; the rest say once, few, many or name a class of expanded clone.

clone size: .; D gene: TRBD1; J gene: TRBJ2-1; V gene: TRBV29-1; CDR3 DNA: TGCAGCGCCGGGACAGGGCCCTACAATGAGCAGTTCTTC; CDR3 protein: CSAGTGPYNEQFF
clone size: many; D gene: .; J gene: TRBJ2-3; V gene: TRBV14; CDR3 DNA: TGTGCCAGCAGCCAAGCGGGGGTAGCGCAGTATTTT; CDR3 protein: CASSQAGVAQYF
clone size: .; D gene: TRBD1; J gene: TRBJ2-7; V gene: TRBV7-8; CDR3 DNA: TGTGCCAGCAGCTACCCGGGACAGGGCGTCTACGAGCAGTACTTC; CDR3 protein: CASSYPGQGVYEQYF
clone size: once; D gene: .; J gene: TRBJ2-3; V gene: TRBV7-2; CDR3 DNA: TGTGCCAGCAGCCTTTCTCTGTGGGGGCTTTGGACAGATACGCAGTATTTT; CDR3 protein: CASSLSLWGLWTDTQYF
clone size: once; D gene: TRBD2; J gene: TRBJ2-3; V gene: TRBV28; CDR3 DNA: TGTGCCAGCAGCGTACTTCGACTAGCGGGAGGAGGAGTTACGCAGTATTTT; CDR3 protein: CASSVLRLAGGGVTQYF
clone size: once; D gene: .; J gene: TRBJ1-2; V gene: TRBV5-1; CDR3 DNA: TGCGCCAGCAGCTTGGCCAGGGGTAACTATGGCTACACCTTC; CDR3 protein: CASSLARGNYGYTF
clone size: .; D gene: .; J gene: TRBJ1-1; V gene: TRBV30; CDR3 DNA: TGTGCCTGGAGTGTGGGGACAACTGAAGCTTTCTTT; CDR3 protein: CAWSVGTTEAFF
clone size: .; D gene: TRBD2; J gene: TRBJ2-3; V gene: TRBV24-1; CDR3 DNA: TGTGCCACCAGTGATCTGGGGGGACCAGCGGGGGATACGCAGTATTTT; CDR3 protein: CATSDLGGPAGDTQYF
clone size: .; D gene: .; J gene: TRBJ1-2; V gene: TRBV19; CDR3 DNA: TGTGCCAGTAGTATGAAAGGGGCCGGGAACTATGGCTACACCTTC; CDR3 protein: CASSMKGAGNYGYTF
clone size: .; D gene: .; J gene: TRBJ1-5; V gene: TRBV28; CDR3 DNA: TGTGCCAGCAGTTTAGGGGGGGTTAATCAGCCCCAGCATTTT; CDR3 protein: CASSLGGVNQPQHF
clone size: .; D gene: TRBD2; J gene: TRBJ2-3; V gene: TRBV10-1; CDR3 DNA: TGCGCCAGCTCTGAGAGGCTAGCGGGAGCAGATACGCAGTATTTT; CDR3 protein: CASSERLAGADTQYF
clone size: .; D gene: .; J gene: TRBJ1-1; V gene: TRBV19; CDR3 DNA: TGTGCCAGTATTCAACAGTTATATGGGACTGAAGCTTTCTTT; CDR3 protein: CASIQQLYGTEAFF
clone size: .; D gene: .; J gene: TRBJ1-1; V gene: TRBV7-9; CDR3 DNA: TGTGCCAGCAGCTTAGAAGGAGGGGAAGCTTTCTTT; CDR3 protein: CASSLEGGEAFF
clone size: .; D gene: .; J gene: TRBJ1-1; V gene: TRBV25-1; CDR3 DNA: TGTGCCAGCAGTGATCGCCACAACATGAACACTGAAGCTTTCTTT; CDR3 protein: CASSDRHNMNTEAFF
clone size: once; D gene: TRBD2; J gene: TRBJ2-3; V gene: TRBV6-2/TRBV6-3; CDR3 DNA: TGTGCCAGCAGTTACAGGCTAGCGGGAGCAGATACGCAGTATTTT; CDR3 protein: CASSYRLAGADTQYF
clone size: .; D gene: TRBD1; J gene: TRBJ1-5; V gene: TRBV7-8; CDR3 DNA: TGTGCCAGCAGCCGCGGGACAGGCAATCAGCCCCAGCATTTT; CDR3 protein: CASSRGTGNQPQHF
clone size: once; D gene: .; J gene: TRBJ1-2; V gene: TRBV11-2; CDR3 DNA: TGTGCCAGCAGCCTTACAGGAAACCCCGACTATGGCTACACCTTC; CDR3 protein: CASSLTGNPDYGYTF
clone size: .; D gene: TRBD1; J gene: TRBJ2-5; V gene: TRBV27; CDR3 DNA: TGTGCCAGCAGCGACAGGGGAGCGGGAGAGACCCAGTACTTC; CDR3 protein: CASSDRGAGETQYF
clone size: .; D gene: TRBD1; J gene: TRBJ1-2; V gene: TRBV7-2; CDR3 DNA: TGTGCCAGCAGCTGGAGACAGGGTGGCTACACCTTC; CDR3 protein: CASSWRQGGYTF
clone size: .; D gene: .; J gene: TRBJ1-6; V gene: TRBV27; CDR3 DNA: TGTGCCAGCAGTTTGGGGAGGATATATAATTCACCCCTCCACTTT; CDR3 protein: CASSLGRIYNSPLHF
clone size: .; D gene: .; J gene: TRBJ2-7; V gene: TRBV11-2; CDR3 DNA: TGTGCCAGCAGCTACCGGGCCCAGGGTAGAGAGCAGTACTTC; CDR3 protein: CASSYRAQGREQYF
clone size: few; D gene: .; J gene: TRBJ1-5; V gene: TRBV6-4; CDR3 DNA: TGTGCCAGCAGTGAAGGGGCAGGGGAAGGTCAGCCCCAGCATTTT; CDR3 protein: CASSEGAGEGQPQHF
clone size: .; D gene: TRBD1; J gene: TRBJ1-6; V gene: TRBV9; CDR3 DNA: TGTGCCAGCGGCGAGGCCGGACAGGGTTATAATTCACCCCTCCACTTT; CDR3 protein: CASGEAGQGYNSPLHF
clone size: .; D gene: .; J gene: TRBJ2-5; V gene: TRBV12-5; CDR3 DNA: TGTGCTAGTGGTGTGGAGCTGGAGTGGGTAGAGACCCAGTACTTC; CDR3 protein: CASGVELEWVETQYF
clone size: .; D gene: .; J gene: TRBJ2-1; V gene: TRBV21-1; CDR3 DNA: TGTGCCAGCAGCAAAGAGGGAGGGCAGGCCGGTGGGCAGTTCTTC; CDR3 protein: CASSKEGGQAGGQFF
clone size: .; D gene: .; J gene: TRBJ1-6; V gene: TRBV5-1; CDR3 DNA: TGCGCCAGCAGCCCGGCCGGGAGCTCCTATAATTCACCCCTCCACTTT; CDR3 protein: CASSPAGSSYNSPLHF
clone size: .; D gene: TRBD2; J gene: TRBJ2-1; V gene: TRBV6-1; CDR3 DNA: TGTGCCAGCAGTGGGATCTGGGCGGGGACTACGAGCTCCTACAATGAGCAGTTCTTC; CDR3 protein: CASSGIWAGTTSSYNEQFF
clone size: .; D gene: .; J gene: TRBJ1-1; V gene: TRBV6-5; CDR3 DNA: TGTGCCAGCACCCTGGGGCGATTCACTGAAGCTTTCTTT; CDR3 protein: CASTLGRFTEAFF
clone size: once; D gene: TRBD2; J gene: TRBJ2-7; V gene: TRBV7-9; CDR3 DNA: TGTGCCAGCAGCCCCCACGGGGGGGAAGACTACGAGCAGTACTTC; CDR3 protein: CASSPHGGEDYEQYF
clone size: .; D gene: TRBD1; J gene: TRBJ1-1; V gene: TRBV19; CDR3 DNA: TGTGCCAGTAGTACCCTACAGGGGGGAAACACTGAAGCTTTCTTT; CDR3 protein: CASSTLQGGNTEAFF
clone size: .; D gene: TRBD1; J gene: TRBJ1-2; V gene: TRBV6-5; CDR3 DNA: TGTGCCAGCAGCCAGACAGGGAATTTTGGCTACACCTTC; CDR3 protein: CASSQTGNFGYTF
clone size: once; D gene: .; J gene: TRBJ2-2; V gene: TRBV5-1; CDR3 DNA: TGCGCCAGCAAAGTGATAGAGAACACCGGGGAGCTGTTTTTT; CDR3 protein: CASKVIENTGELFF
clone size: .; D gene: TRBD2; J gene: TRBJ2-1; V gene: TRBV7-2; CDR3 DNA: TGTGCCAGCAGCTTAGTCTCACTAGCGGGATCCTCCTACAATGAGCAGTTCTTC; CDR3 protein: CASSLVSLAGSSYNEQFF
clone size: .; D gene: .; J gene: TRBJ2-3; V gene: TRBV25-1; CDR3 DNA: TGTGCCAGCTCCCGAGGGGGTTACAGCACAGATACGCAGTATTTT; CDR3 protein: CASSRGGYSTDTQYF
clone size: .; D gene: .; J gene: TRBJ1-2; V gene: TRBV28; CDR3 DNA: TGTGCCAGCAGTTTAAGTCCGCAGAATGGCTACACCTTC; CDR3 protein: CASSLSPQNGYTF
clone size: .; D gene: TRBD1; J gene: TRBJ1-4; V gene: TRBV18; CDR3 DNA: TGTGCCAGCTCACCCACGGGACAGGGTCGTGAAAAACTGTTTTTT; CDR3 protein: CASSPTGQGREKLFF
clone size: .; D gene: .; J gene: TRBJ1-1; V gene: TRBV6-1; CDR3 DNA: TGTGCCAGCAGTGACCGGAGGGACACTGAAGCTTTCTTT; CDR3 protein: CASSDRRDTEAFF
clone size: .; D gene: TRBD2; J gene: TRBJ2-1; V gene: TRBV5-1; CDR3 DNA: TGCGCCAGCAGCTTGGAGTCTAGCGGGGGACACAATGAGCAGTTCTTC; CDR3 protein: CASSLESSGGHNEQFF
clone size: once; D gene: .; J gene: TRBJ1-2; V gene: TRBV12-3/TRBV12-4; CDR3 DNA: TGTGCCAGCAGCCTGCAGGGTCACTATGGCTACACCTTC; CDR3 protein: CASSLQGHYGYTF
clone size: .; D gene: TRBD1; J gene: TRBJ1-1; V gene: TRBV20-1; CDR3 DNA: TGCAGTGCTAGTGATGGGACAGGGAACACTGAAGCTTTCTTT; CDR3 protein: CSASDGTGNTEAFF
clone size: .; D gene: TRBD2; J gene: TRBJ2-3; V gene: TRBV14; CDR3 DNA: TGTGCCAGAGTGGGGACTAGCGGGAGAAGCACAGATACGCAGTATTTT; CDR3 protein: CARVGTSGRSTDTQYF
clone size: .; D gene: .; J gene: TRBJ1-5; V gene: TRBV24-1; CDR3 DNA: TGTGCCACCAGTGATCCAATATCAGGGGCAAATCAGCCCCAGCATTTT; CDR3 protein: CATSDPISGANQPQHF
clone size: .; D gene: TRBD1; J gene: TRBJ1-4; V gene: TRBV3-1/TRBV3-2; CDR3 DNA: TGTGCCAGCAGCCCGGGACAGACTGAAAAACTGTTTTTT; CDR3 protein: CASSPGQTEKLFF
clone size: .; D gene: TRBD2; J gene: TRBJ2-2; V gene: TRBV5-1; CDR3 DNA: TGCGCCAGCAGCTTGGCCGGCGGGAGGAACACCGGGGAGCTGTTTTTT; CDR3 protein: CASSLAGGRNTGELFF
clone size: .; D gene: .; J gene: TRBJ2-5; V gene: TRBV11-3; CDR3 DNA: TGTGCCAGCAGCACCCAGGTCCAAGAGACCCAGTACTTC; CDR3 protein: CASSTQVQETQYF
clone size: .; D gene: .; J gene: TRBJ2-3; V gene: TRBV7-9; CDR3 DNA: TGTGCCAGCAGCGTACGGGGGGATACGCAGTATTTT; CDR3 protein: CASSVRGDTQYF
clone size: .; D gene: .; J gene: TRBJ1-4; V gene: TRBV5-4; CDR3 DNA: TGTGCCAGCAGCTTCCAGGGTGGAACTAATGAAAAACTGTTTTTT; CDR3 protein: CASSFQGGTNEKLFF
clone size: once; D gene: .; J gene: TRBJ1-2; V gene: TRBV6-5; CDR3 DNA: TGTGCCACCGAACCAACCGGAGAGAACTATGGCTACACCTTC; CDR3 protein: CATEPTGENYGYTF
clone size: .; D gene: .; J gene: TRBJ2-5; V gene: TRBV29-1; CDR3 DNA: TGCAGCGTCGGGACATCGGTCCGGGAGACCCAGTACTTC; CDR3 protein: CSVGTSVRETQYF
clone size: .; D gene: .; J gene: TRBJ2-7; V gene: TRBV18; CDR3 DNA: TGTGCCAGCTCATCAGGGATTACCTACGAGCAGTACTTC; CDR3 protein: CASSSGITYEQYF
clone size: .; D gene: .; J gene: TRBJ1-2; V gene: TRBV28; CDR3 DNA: TGTGCCAGCAGTTCATCCCTGGCAGGGGACAACTATGGCTACACCTTC; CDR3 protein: CASSSSLAGDNYGYTF